One and the same sample provided the 7 T cell receptor beta chains below, sequenced in a study of long-term antiretroviral therapy in people with HIV. They ran version v3.0 of the immunoSEQ assay at survey level. The data were produced by immunoSEQ multiplex PCR, yet TCRdb's version contains in-frame clones alone and is incomplete. In the table there are 42,000 or so clones, roughly 86% of which are singletons. The input for sequencing was unsorted PBMCs, taken 0.1 years before starting antiretroviral therapy. These receptors originate from a woman aged 50 to 60 with HIV.

The V and J genes are TRBV2 and TRBJ2-7; D is unclear. Trimming pared 0 bases from V and 2 bases from J, leaving 11 bases between. The CDR3 spans 15 residues. CDR1 is SNHLY and CDR2 is FYNNEI in the germline V gene. Here the CDR3 reads CASSEAAGRAYEQYF. For the CDR3, the DNA is TGTGCCAGCAGTGAAGCGGCCGGAAGGGCCTACGAGCAGTACTTC.

This clone was picked up one time. The rearrangement links TRBV29-1 to TRBJ1-1; 7 nucleotides align to TRBD1. V dropped 4 bases and J dropped 5; count of bases not matched to a gene: 4. CDR3 length equals 12 residues. Germline V lookup: CDR1 SQVTM, CDR2 ANQGSEA. The chain's CDR3 is CSVGQGWTEAFF. DNA for the CDR3: TGCAGCGTTGGACAGGGTTGGACTGAAGCTTTCTTT.

The CDR3 sequence: CASSTGPVGGNTIYF. The CDR3 coding sequence is TGTGCCAGCAGCACGGGACCGGTTGGGGGAAACACCATATATTTT. The chain combines TRBV7-9 with TRBJ1-3, with a possible D match to TRBD1 (5 bases). The V end lost 5 bases, the J end lost 4 bases, and 15 bases lay between the germline ends. The CDR3 spans 15 residues. CDR1 SEHNR and CDR2 FQNEAQ come from the germline V gene (reference sequence). Supplemented by reference TRBV7-9 and TRBJ1-3, the full variable domain reads DTGVSQNPRHKITKRGQNVTFRCDPISEHNRLYWYRQTLGQGPEFLTYFQNEAQLEKSRLLSDRFSAERPKGSFSTLEIQRTEQGDSAMYLCASSTGPVGGNTIYFGEGSWLTVV.

The genes are TRBV9 and TRBJ2-5; no clear D gene. Germline V gene lookup returns CDR1 SGDLS and CDR2 YYNGEE. The CDR3 runs to 13 residues. V dropped 0 bases and J dropped 3 bases, with 6 bases sitting between them. The CDR3: CASSVGQKETQYF. The DNA of the CDR3 is TGTGCCAGCAGCGTAGGGCAGAAAGAGACCCAGTACTTC.

As to this clone: One end of the junction does not line up with germline, which may come from a read error. The rearrangement uses TRBV11-3 and TRBJ1-2; 7 bases agree with TRBD1. The CDR3 runs 11 residues. The V gene's germline CDR1 is SGHNT and CDR2 YENEEA. The DNA of the CDR3 is TGCAGCCAGGGGGTAGGCTATGGCTACACCTTC. Translation: CSQGVGYGYTF.

J is TRBJ2-3 and V is TRBV4-1, with D perhaps TRBD1 (6 bases). In germline, CDR1 is MGHRA, CDR2 YSYEKL. This CDR3 region has 16 residues. The V and J ends lost 1 base and 4 bases respectively, with 15 bases between them. CDR3 DNA: TGCGCCAGCAGCCAAGTCTACAGGGAAAAGTCAGATACGCAGTATTTT. Residues: CASSQVYREKSDTQYF.

J is TRBJ2-7 and V is TRBV6-5, with D possibly TRBD1 on 6 matching bases. This CDR3 has 15 amino acids. Germline V gene sequence: CDR1 MNHEY, CDR2 SVGAGI. Deletions cut 0 bases from V and 2 bases from J, with 11 bases between. CDR3 sequence reads: CASSYSADSPYEQYF. CDR3 bases: TGTGCCAGCAGTTACTCCGCGGACAGCCCCTACGAGCAGTACTTC.